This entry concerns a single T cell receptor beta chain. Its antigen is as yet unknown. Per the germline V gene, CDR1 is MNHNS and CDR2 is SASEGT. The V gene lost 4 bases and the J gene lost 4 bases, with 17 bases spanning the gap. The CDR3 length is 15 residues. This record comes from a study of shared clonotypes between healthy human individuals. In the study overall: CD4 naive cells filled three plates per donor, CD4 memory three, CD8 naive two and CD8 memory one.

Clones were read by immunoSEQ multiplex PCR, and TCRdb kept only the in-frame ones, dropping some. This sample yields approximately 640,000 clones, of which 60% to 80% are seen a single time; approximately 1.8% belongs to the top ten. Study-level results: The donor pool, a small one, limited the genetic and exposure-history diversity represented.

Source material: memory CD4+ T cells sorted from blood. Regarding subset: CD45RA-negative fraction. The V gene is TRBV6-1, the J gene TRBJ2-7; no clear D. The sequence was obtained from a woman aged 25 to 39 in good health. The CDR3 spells CASSVLVSISYEQYF. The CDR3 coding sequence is TGTGCCAGCAGTGTCTTGGTTTCGATTTCGTACGAGCAGTACTTC.